The 31 T cell receptor beta chains below come from one sample, sequenced in a study of type 1 regulatory T cells. TCRdb re-analysed the reads in MiXCR, keeping a single row per CDR3 protein. The sample carries some 89,000 distinct CDR3 sequences, roughly 31% recorded once. Sequencing was done on a sample of CD4+ T cells, either the whole sample or a sorted fraction (not recorded which). These receptors were collected from a human donor in good health.

The sample holds many counts of this clonotype. J is TRBJ2-3 and V is TRBV2; D gene uncertain. The ends were cut back, 5 bases at V and 2 bases at J, with 8 bases in the middle. Per germline, CDR1 SNHLY and CDR2 FYNNEI. The CDR3 totals 13 residues. The CDR3 DNA is TGTGCCAGCAGTTTCACAGCCACAGATACGCAGTATTTT. Encoded protein: CASSFTATDTQYF.

Only one count was recorded for this clonotype. The chain employs TRBV3-1 and TRBJ2-7; D call uncertain. This CDR3 comprises 12 residues. Germline assignment: CDR1 LGHDT and CDR2 YNNKEL (reference sequence). V shed 3 bases and J shed 3 bases, with 6 bases lying between them. This chain's CDR3 is CASSQAVYEQYF. The CDR3 DNA reads TGTGCCAGCAGCCAGGCCGTCTACGAGCAGTACTTC.

The V and J genes are TRBV7-9 and TRBJ2-6; TRBD1 aligns across 9 bases. Germline CDR1 and CDR2: SEHNR and FQNEAQ (reference sequence). This CDR3 is built from 17 residues. J was trimmed by 0 bases and V by 5 bases; bases with no gene match: 5. DNA for the CDR3: TGTGCCAGCAGCCGACAGGGGGAGGTCTCTGGGGCCAACGTCCTGACTTTC. Its translation: CASSRQGEVSGANVLTF. Drawing the rest from reference TRBV7-9 and TRBJ2-6, the complete variable domain is DTGVSQNPRHKITKRGQNVTFRCDPISEHNRLYWYRQTLGQGPEFLTYFQNEAQLEKSRLLSDRFSAERPKGSFSTLEIQRTEQGDSAMYLCASSRQGEVSGANVLTFGAGSRLTVL.

This chain joins TRBV11-2 and TRBJ2-1; D gene ambiguous. The V and J ends lost 2 bases and 7 bases respectively, with 9 bases between them. The germline gives CDR1 SGHAT, CDR2 FQNNGV. The CDR3 has 13 amino acids. The CDR3: CASSLNSINEQFF. DNA for the CDR3: TGTGCCAGCAGCTTAAACTCCATTAATGAGCAGTTCTTC.

This sequence joins TRBV5-1 and TRBJ2-7; maybe TRBD1 (6 bases). The V end lost 1 base, the J end lost 2 bases, and 10 bases lay between the germline ends. This CDR3 contains 14 residues. Germline V lookup: CDR1 SGHRS, CDR2 YFSETQ. As DNA, the CDR3 is TGCGCCAGCAGCTTGTCAGGGGTAGCCTACGAGCAGTACTTC. Its translation is CASSLSGVAYEQYF.

The chain links TRBV29-1 to TRBJ2-1; 10 nucleotides line up with TRBD2. Germline trimming cut 3 bases from V and 6 bases from J; bases unmatched to any gene: 5. The CDR3 sequence is 14 residues long. Germline V lookup: CDR1 SQVTM, CDR2 ANQGSEA. CDR3 residues: CSVEGLASFNEQFF. Here the CDR3 DNA reads TGCAGCGTTGAGGGACTAGCGAGTTTCAATGAGCAGTTCTTC.

The chain is built from TRBV5-1 and TRBJ2-1; 15 positions agree with TRBD2. The CDR3 loop spans 16 amino acids. Germline trimming cut 5 bases from V and 7 bases from J; bases unmatched to any gene: 7. Germline CDR1 SGHRS, CDR2 YFSETQ. This CDR3 is CASSTRTSGGGNEQFF. Written as DNA, the CDR3 is TGCGCCAGCAGTACCCGGACTAGCGGGGGGGGAAATGAGCAGTTCTTC.

This clonotype occurred a few times. The chain uses TRBV3-1 and TRBJ2-2, with no clear D. The germline V gene encodes CDR1 LGHDT and CDR2 YNNKEL (reference sequence). V was clipped by 0 bases and J by 7 bases, with 6 bases between them. The CDR3 sequence is 13 residues long. This CDR3 is CASSQDWYGELFF. In DNA, the CDR3 is TGTGCCAGCAGCCAAGACTGGTACGGGGAGCTGTTTTTT.

This clonotype was observed a few times. This chain joins TRBV6-2 or TRBV6-3 and TRBJ1-2; tentative D call: TRBD1 (6 bases). The length of the CDR3 is 16 residues. The ends were cut back, 0 bases at V and 5 bases at J, with 16 bases in the middle. The germline V gene encodes CDR1 MNHEY and CDR2 SVGEGT. The CDR3 sequence: CASSYSTGTSGYGYTF. DNA of the CDR3: TGTGCCAGCAGTTACTCCACAGGGACATCCGGGTATGGCTACACCTTC.

This chain joins TRBV20-1 and TRBJ1-1, with D possibly being TRBD1 (6 bases). Germline V gene lookup returns CDR1 DFQATT and CDR2 SNEGSKA (reference sequence). V lost 5 bases and J lost 6, with 16 bases in between. The CDR3 runs 13 residues. In nucleotides, the CDR3 is TGCAGTGCTCCTGGGGGGGCTGAACCTGAAGCTTTCTTT. Translating it yields CSAPGGAEPEAFF.

This clonotype was seen a few times. The chain is built from TRBV5-5 and TRBJ2-7; TRBD1 matches 9 bases. From germline, CDR1 is SGHKS and CDR2 YYEKEE (reference sequence). This CDR3 comprises 14 residues. After removal of 4 bases from V and 4 bases from J, the junction contained 6 bases not matched to a gene. CDR3 region: CASSGGQGLYEQYF. The CDR3 DNA is TGTGCCAGCAGCGGAGGACAGGGGCTTTACGAGCAGTACTTC.

A few counts support this clonotype. The chain couples TRBV6-5 to TRBJ2-3; the D gene is possibly TRBD1 (6 bases). V dropped 4 bases and J dropped 3 bases, with 11 bases sitting between them. The CDR3 spans 14 residues. In germline, CDR1 is MNHEY, CDR2 SVGAGI. CDR3 sequence reads: CASSFNGQTDTQYF. DNA for the CDR3: TGTGCCAGCAGTTTCAACGGACAGACAGATACGCAGTATTTT.

A few counts support this clonotype. This rearrangement joins TRBV20-1 to TRBJ2-7; 9 positions match TRBD1. CDR3 size: 13 residues. The germline V gene encodes CDR1 DFQATT and CDR2 SNEGSKA (reference sequence). The V gene end was trimmed by 8 bases and the J gene end by 3 bases; junction bases not matched to a gene: 8. The CDR3 DNA reads as TGCAGTTTTCATACAGGGGGCATCTACGAGCAGTACTTC. Translation gives CSFHTGGIYEQYF.

The genes are TRBV5-6 and TRBJ1-1; maybe TRBD1 (5 bases). V shed 3 bases and J shed 1 base, with 16 bases lying between them. The CDR3 contains 16 residues. The V gene's germline CDR1 is SGHDT and CDR2 YYEEEE. The CDR3 DNA is TGTGCCAGCAGCTCCTGGGGGGGAATAGGGAACACTGAAGCTTTCTTT. Translated: CASSSWGGIGNTEAFF.

This chain joins TRBV29-1 and TRBJ2-2; TRBD2 agrees at 14 bases. The CDR3 totals 17 residues. Germline V gives CDR1 SQVTM, CDR2 ANQGSEA. J gave up 0 bases and V 8 bases, and 8 bases lay outside the gene matches. The CDR3 is CSLGTSGSFSNTGELFF. For the CDR3, the DNA is TGCAGCTTAGGGACTAGCGGGAGTTTTTCGAACACCGGGGAGCTGTTTTTT.

V usage is TRBV5-1 and J usage is TRBJ2-7; a weak D match, TRBD2 (5 bases). Deletions cut 4 bases from V and 2 bases from J, with 16 bases between. Germline-derived CDR1 and CDR2 are SGHRS and YFSETQ. This CDR3 is built from 15 residues. The CDR3 is CASSPREPGTYEQYF. Written as DNA, the CDR3 is TGCGCCAGCAGCCCCAGAGAGCCGGGGACCTACGAGCAGTACTTC.

The rearrangement uses TRBV20-1 and TRBJ1-1; the D gene is possibly TRBD1 (5 bases). The CDR3 is 15 amino acids. CDR1 is DFQATT and CDR2 is SNEGSKA in the germline V gene (reference sequence). V was clipped by 2 bases and J by 3 bases, with 16 bases between them. This CDR3 reads CSARRDALRDTEAFF. DNA for the CDR3: TGCAGTGCTAGACGGGACGCCCTACGCGACACTGAAGCTTTCTTT.

The CDR3: CASSPNAGSGANVLTF. DNA of the CDR3: TGTGCCAGCAGCCCTAACGCGGGTTCCGGGGCCAACGTCCTGACTTTC. The rearrangement joins TRBV12-3 or TRBV12-4 to TRBJ2-6; D may be TRBD2 (5 bases). The CDR3 sequence is 16 residues long. The V gene lost 6 bases and the J gene lost 4 bases, with 16 bases spanning the gap.

The CDR3: CASSESLAGVYEQYF. Written as DNA, the CDR3 is TGTGCCAGCAGTGAATCCCTAGCGGGGGTCTACGAGCAGTACTTC. This rearrangement joins TRBV25-1 to TRBJ2-7; 10 nucleotides line up with TRBD2. CDR1 is MGHDK and CDR2 is SYGVNS in the germline V gene. The CDR3 spans 15 residues. Trimming removed 1 base from V and 3 bases from J; junction bases left unmatched: 3.

The chain combines TRBV20-1 with TRBJ2-1; D might be TRBD1 (6 bases). V was pared by 8 bases and J by 3 bases, with 20 bases between. CDR3 length: 15 residues. Looked up from germline, CDR1 is DFQATT and CDR2 is SNEGSKA (reference sequence). For the CDR3, the DNA is TGCAGTAAAACGAATGGGGACAAGAGCTACAATGAGCAGTTCTTC. This gives the protein CSKTNGDKSYNEQFF.

The gene calls are TRBV7-3 and TRBJ1-1, with a possible D match to TRBD1 (5 bases). The CDR3 runs to 13 residues. V gave up 5 bases and J gave up 1 base, with 8 bases separating them. Germline V gives CDR1 SGHTA, CDR2 FQGTGA. The CDR3 DNA sequence: TGTGCCAGCAGCCGTGACAGGAACACTGAAGCTTTCTTT. It translates to CASSRDRNTEAFF.

The V and J genes are TRBV5-5 and TRBJ2-3; 7 bases match TRBD2. This CDR3 comprises 16 residues. Unmatched junction bases numbered 6, after V lost 2 bases and J lost 0 bases. CDR1 SGHKS and CDR2 YYEKEE come from the germline V gene (reference sequence). CDR3 DNA: TGTGCCAGCAGCTTAATCCTAGCGGCGAGCACAGATACGCAGTATTTT. This codes for CASSLILAASTDTQYF.

This chain connects TRBV6-6 to TRBJ1-6, with 8 bases lining up with TRBD1. The CDR3 is 17 residues long. Per germline, CDR1 MNHNY and CDR2 SVGAGI (reference sequence). V was clipped by 5 bases and J by 5 bases; unmatched bases: 11. The CDR3 bases are TGTGCCAGCAGTAGGGGCACAGGGGGGACCGATAATTCACCCCTCCACTTT. Encoded protein: CASSRGTGGTDNSPLHF.

This chain joins TRBV5-1 and TRBJ2-2; TRBD2 is a possible D gene (5 bases). The V end lost 3 bases, the J end lost 7 bases, and 7 bases lay between the germline ends. This CDR3 is built from 12 residues. CDR1 and CDR2 from the germline V gene are SGHRS and YFSETQ. The CDR3 protein is CASSSGGGELFF. The CDR3 DNA reads as TGCGCCAGCAGCTCCGGAGGCGGGGAGCTGTTTTTT. Variable domain in full (rest from reference TRBV5-1 and TRBJ2-2): KAGVTQTPRYLIKTRGQQVTLSCSPISGHRSVSWYQQTPGQGLQFLFEYFSETQRNKGNFPGRFSGRQFSNSRSEMNVSTLELGDSALYLCASSSGGGELFFGEGSRLTVL.

This clonotype was detected only a few times. The V call is TRBV11-2, the J call TRBJ2-3, with 13 bases lining up with TRBD2. This CDR3 has 19 residues. Trimming took 5 bases from V and 4 from J; bases not matched to a gene: 15. Per germline, CDR1 SGHAT and CDR2 FQNNGV. The CDR3: CASSTSPGRLAGGADTQYF. For the CDR3, the DNA is TGTGCCAGCAGCACATCTCCGGGTCGACTAGCGGGAGGTGCAGATACGCAGTATTTT.

This clonotype has a handful of counts. The chain is built from TRBV7-2 and TRBJ2-1; D gene unclear. The germline V and J ends were trimmed by 0 bases and 1 base, with 7 bases remaining between them. Germline loops: CDR1 SGHTA, CDR2 FQGNSA. The CDR3 length is 15 residues. CDR3 residues: CASSLATESYNEQFF. CDR3 nucleotide sequence: TGTGCCAGCAGCTTAGCGACGGAGTCCTACAATGAGCAGTTCTTC.

Only a few counts were recorded for this clonotype. The J gene is TRBJ1-1, the V gene TRBV7-2, with a weak D call TRBD1 (6 bases). CDR1 and CDR2 (germline): SGHTA, FQGNSA. V was shortened by 11 bases and J by 3 bases, with 16 bases between the two germline ends. The CDR3 consists of 13 residues. In nucleotides, the CDR3 is TGTGCCGTGTCGTGGGGGGCGGACACTGAAGCTTTCTTT. It yields the protein CAVSWGADTEAFF.

The rearrangement uses TRBV19 and TRBJ1-2; no reliable D call. CDR1 is LNHDA and CDR2 is SQIVND in the germline V gene (reference sequence). The CDR3 is made up of 13 amino acids. V lost 7 bases and J 7 bases, leaving 16 bases between the germline ends. This CDR3 reads CASNVGRISGYTF. CDR3 nucleotides: TGTGCCAGTAATGTCGGCAGAATTAGTGGCTACACCTTC.

The chain has TRBV7-9 and TRBJ2-6; weak D call: TRBD1 (5 bases). The germline V and J ends were trimmed by 2 bases and 0 bases, with 14 bases remaining between them. The germline CDR1 and CDR2 sequences are SEHNR and FQNEAQ (reference sequence). The CDR3 has 18 residues. CDR3 protein: CASSLWGRVGSGANVLTF. The CDR3 DNA sequence: TGTGCCAGCAGCTTATGGGGCAGGGTAGGCTCTGGGGCCAACGTCCTGACTTTC.

CDR3 bases: TGTGCCAGCAGCCAAGATGCCAGCGGGGAGCTGTTTTTT. It codes for CASSQDASGELFF. The chain has TRBV3-1 and TRBJ2-2; D not resolved. V was shortened by 0 bases and J by 7 bases, with 6 bases between the two germline ends. Germline CDR1 reads LGHDT; CDR2 reads YNNKEL (reference sequence). The CDR3 is 13 amino acids.

V is TRBV19 and J is TRBJ1-2, with TRBD1 identical over 7 bases. The CDR3 loop spans 14 amino acids. V trimming: 8 bases; J trimming: 3 bases; junction bases outside the gene matches: 9. Per the germline V gene, CDR1 is LNHDA and CDR2 is SQIVND (reference sequence). CDR3 sequence reads: CASGSRTGDYGYTF. CDR3 bases: TGTGCCAGTGGTTCGCGAACAGGGGACTATGGCTACACCTTC.